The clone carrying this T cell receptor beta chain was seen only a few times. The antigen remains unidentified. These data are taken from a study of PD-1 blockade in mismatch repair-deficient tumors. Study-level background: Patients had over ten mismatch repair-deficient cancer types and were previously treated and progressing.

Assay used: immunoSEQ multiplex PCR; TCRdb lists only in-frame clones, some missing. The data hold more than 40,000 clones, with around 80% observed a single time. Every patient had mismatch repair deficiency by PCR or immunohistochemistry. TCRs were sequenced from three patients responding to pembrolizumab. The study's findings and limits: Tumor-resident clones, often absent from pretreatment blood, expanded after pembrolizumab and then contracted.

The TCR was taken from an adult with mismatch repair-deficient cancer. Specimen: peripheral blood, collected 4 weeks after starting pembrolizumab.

The CDR3 DNA reads TGTGCCTGGAGACACATCGGGGAGCTGTTTTTT. The encoded protein is CAWRHIGELFF. The genes are TRBV30 and TRBJ2-2; D is uncertain. The V end was cut by 3 bases, the J end by 7 bases, with 6 bases between. This CDR3 has 11 residues. Germline CDR1 GTSNPN, CDR2 SVGIG (reference sequence).